Following are 23 T cell receptor beta chains from one sample sequenced in a study of blood T cell repertoires in COVID-19 (dated by TCRdb to the early 2020s). Library creation used the immunoSEQ multiplex PCR assay. The table comes from immuneACCESS by way of TCRdb, which keeps in-frame sequences with V and J called. Part of the clones is missing from these tables; in studies checked, under half for an unresolved V gene and the rest for unknown reasons. This sample has fewer than 150,000 clones in its table, and 75% to 90% of those were observed once. The ten largest make up approximately 20% of the sample. The specimen was PBMCs or T cells enriched from blood (not recorded which). These receptors all come from a man between 25 and 39 years old who had recovered from COVID-19.

The chain combines TRBV4-2 with TRBJ1-3; D is uncertain. The CDR3 has 15 residues. The V and J ends lost 1 base and 8 bases respectively, with 15 bases between them. Germline V lookup: CDR1 LGHNA, CDR2 YNFKEQ. CDR3 residues: CASSQGDQRKDTIYF. Written as DNA, the CDR3 is TGTGCCAGCAGCCAAGGAGATCAGCGGAAGGACACCATATATTTT.

The rearrangement uses TRBV29-1 and TRBJ2-1; 8 bases fit TRBD2. The CDR3 length is 14 residues. The J segment lost 2 bases and the V segment lost 1 base, leaving 1 base of the junction unmatched. Per germline, CDR1 SQVTM and CDR2 ANQGSEA. This CDR3 reads CSVEGGGTYNEQFF. The CDR3 DNA follows: TGCAGCGTTGAAGGCGGGGGGACCTACAATGAGCAGTTCTTC.

This rearrangement joins TRBV5-1 to TRBJ2-1; 12 positions agree with TRBD2. This CDR3 is 14 amino acids long. CDR1 SGHRS and CDR2 YFSETQ come from the germline V gene. Trimming removed 4 bases from V and 9 bases from J; junction bases left unmatched: 5. CDR3 residues: CASSLGLAGSEQFF. The CDR3 DNA sequence: TGCGCCAGCAGCCTCGGACTAGCGGGGAGTGAGCAGTTCTTC.

This clone was recorded once. For the CDR3, the DNA is TGTGCCTGTAAGTTCGGCGGGAGGACCGGGGAGCTGTTTTTT. Translated: CACKFGGRTGELFF. The rearrangement links TRBV30 to TRBJ2-2, with 8 bases lining up with TRBD2. The CDR3 is made up of 14 amino acids. J lost 5 bases, V lost 6 bases, and 8 bases had no gene match. Germline V gene lookup returns CDR1 GTSNPN and CDR2 SVGIG (reference sequence).

The chain combines TRBV5-5 with TRBJ1-1; D might be TRBD1 (5 bases). The length of the CDR3 is 15 residues. Deletions cut 4 bases from V and 0 bases from J, with 13 bases between. The germline V gene has CDR1 SGHKS and CDR2 YYEKEE (reference sequence). CDR3 in amino acids: CASSPGNRMNTEAFF. CDR3 bases: TGTGCCAGCAGCCCAGGGAACCGAATGAACACTGAAGCTTTCTTT.

The chain couples TRBV12-3 or TRBV12-4 to TRBJ1-2; no firm D call. V gave up 6 bases and J gave up 7 bases, with 9 bases separating them. CDR3 length: 11 residues. The CDR3 loop is CASSAFGGYTF. As DNA, the CDR3 is TGTGCCAGCAGCGCCTTCGGTGGCTACACCTTC.

The chain recombines TRBV2 with TRBJ2-7; D is undetermined. The CDR3 runs to 14 residues. Trimming cost V 6 bases and J 0 bases, with 12 bases left between them. The germline gives CDR1 SNHLY, CDR2 FYNNEI. The CDR3 is CASRPLLSSYEQYV. The CDR3 nucleotides are TGTGCCAGCAGACCGCTGCTAAGCTCCTACGAGCAGTACGTC.

The V call is TRBV6-5, the J call TRBJ2-7; TRBD2 is a possible D gene (5 bases). Trimming stripped 6 bases from V and 6 bases from J, with 15 bases between. The CDR3 has 13 amino acids. The germline V gene has CDR1 MNHEY and CDR2 SVGAGI. The CDR3 DNA reads as TGTGCCAGCAGGAAGGAGGAGCCGCGCGAGCAGTACTTC. It yields the protein CASRKEEPREQYF.

This sequence joins TRBV18 and TRBJ1-1, with 8 bases identical to TRBD1. V gave up 6 bases and J gave up 1 base; unmatched junction bases: 4. The CDR3 covers 14 residues. Germline V gene lookup returns CDR1 KGHSH and CDR2 LQKENI. CDR3 region: CASSRGQGNTEAFF. For the CDR3, the DNA is TGTGCCAGCTCTCGAGGACAGGGGAACACTGAAGCTTTCTTT.

V usage is TRBV10-2 and J usage is TRBJ2-7; the match to TRBD2 covers 7 bases. Germline CDR1 and CDR2: WSHSY and SAAADI. After removal of 11 bases from V and 2 bases from J, the junction contained 15 bases not matched to a gene. This CDR3 has 15 amino acids. The CDR3 DNA follows: TGCGCCGGATCTATAGGTTTAGGACTAGCCTACGAGCAGTACTTC. Amino acids: CAGSIGLGLAYEQYF.

The V and J genes are TRBV3-1 (or the pseudogene TRBV3-2) and TRBJ2-5; 11 positions agree with TRBD2. The CDR3 has 15 residues. Germline CDR1 is LGHDT and CDR2 is YNNKEL (reference sequence). V lost 1 base and J lost 5; bases outside the gene matches: 3. CDR3 DNA sequence: TGTGCCAGCAGCCAAGTACTAGCGGGGGTGGAGACCCAGTACTTC. Protein sequence: CASSQVLAGVETQYF.

The CDR3 is CAIGEGRSNQPQHF. CDR3 DNA sequence: TGTGCCATCGGGGAGGGCCGGAGCAATCAGCCCCAGCATTTT. V and J are TRBV10-3 and TRBJ1-5; D not resolved. The germline gives CDR1 ENHRY, CDR2 SYGVKD. V lost 8 bases, J lost 1 base, and 12 bases lay in between. The CDR3 length is 14 residues.

The chain carries TRBV19 and TRBJ1-2; D remains unclear. This CDR3 region has 12 residues. CDR1 and CDR2 from the germline V gene are LNHDA and SQIVND (reference sequence). Trimming removed 2 bases from V and 3 bases from J, with 4 bases in between. Here the CDR3 reads CASSISYYGYTF. The CDR3 region has the DNA TGTGCCAGTAGTATATCGTACTATGGCTACACCTTC.

J is TRBJ1-1 and V is TRBV30; D gene ambiguous. Germline CDR1 reads GTSNPN; CDR2 reads SVGIG (reference sequence). The CDR3 spans 14 residues. The ends were cut back, 0 bases at V and 1 base at J, with 9 bases in the middle. CDR3 in amino acids: CAWSVSTRNTEAFF. The CDR3, as DNA: TGTGCCTGGAGTGTGAGTACCCGGAACACTGAAGCTTTCTTT.

The sample holds one count of this clone. The CDR3 protein is CASSLGGSTNSGNTIYF. CDR3 sequence (DNA): TGTGCCAGCAGCTTAGGAGGTAGCACCAACTCTGGAAACACCATATATTTT. The genes are TRBV11-2 and TRBJ1-3; D not certain. The CDR3 length is 17 residues. V lost 1 base and J lost 0, with 13 bases in between. Germline CDR1 reads SGHAT; CDR2 reads FQNNGV.

The chain has TRBV4-1 and TRBJ2-5; TRBD2 matches 8 bases. CDR1 is MGHRA, CDR2 YSYEKL, per germline. J was trimmed by 5 bases and V by 7 bases; bases with no gene match: 15. There are 16 residues in the CDR3. The CDR3 DNA reads as TGCGCCAGCACCCCTCTGGGTAGTAGCGGGGTGGAGACCCAGTACTTC. Translated: CASTPLGSSGVETQYF.

The chain has TRBV30 and TRBJ1-2; D not resolved. Germline CDR1 is GTSNPN and CDR2 is SVGIG (reference sequence). Trimming took off 5 bases at V and 7 bases at J, with 11 bases between the two ends. This CDR3 is 11 amino acids long. The CDR3 DNA reads as TGTGCCTGGTCGACACTGACTGGCTACACCTTC. This translates into CAWSTLTGYTF.

The CDR3 reads CASSRRASGGPNTGELFF. DNA of the CDR3: TGTGCCAGCAGCCGGAGGGCCAGCGGGGGCCCGAACACCGGGGAGCTGTTTTTT. The chain uses TRBV7-6 and TRBJ2-2, with 8 bases aligning to TRBD2. Unmatched junction bases numbered 11, after V lost 5 bases and J lost 0 bases. This CDR3 is built from 18 residues. CDR1 and CDR2 (germline): SGHVS, FNYEAQ.

The V gene is TRBV11-1, the J gene TRBJ1-1, with TRBD1 matching 8 bases. Germline CDR1 and CDR2: SGHAT and FQDESV (reference sequence). Trimming removed 5 bases from V and 5 bases from J; junction bases left unmatched: 4. The CDR3 spans 13 residues. The CDR3 sequence is CASSPDRGTEAFF. The CDR3 DNA sequence: TGTGCCAGCAGCCCCGACAGGGGTACTGAAGCTTTCTTT.

J is TRBJ1-1 and V is TRBV29-1; D gene ambiguous. Trimming took off 2 bases at V and 1 base at J, with 11 bases between the two ends. Per the germline V gene, CDR1 is SQVTM and CDR2 is ANQGSEA. The CDR3 is made up of 14 amino acids. For the CDR3, the DNA is TGCAGCGTTGAAATGAGGATGACGAACACTGAAGCTTTCTTT. It specifies CSVEMRMTNTEAFF.

The genes are TRBV29-1 and TRBJ2-7, with 14 bases lining up with TRBD2. Germline CDR1 SQVTM, CDR2 ANQGSEA. The CDR3 sequence is 14 residues long. The J segment lost 7 bases and the V segment lost 6 bases, leaving 8 bases of the junction unmatched. Written as DNA, the CDR3 is TGCAGCGTCCCGGGACTAGCGGGAGCCGGGGAGCAGTACTTC. Translation: CSVPGLAGAGEQYF.

This clone came up a few times. This chain links TRBV19 with TRBJ1-5; D might be TRBD1 (5 bases). The length of the CDR3 is 16 residues. In germline, CDR1 is LNHDA, CDR2 SQIVND (reference sequence). Trimming left V 4 bases short and J 3 bases short, with 16 bases between. The CDR3 sequence is CASSTPKTDNNQPQHF. The CDR3 region has the DNA TGTGCCAGTAGTACCCCAAAGACAGACAACAATCAGCCCCAGCATTTT. The whole variable domain, remainder taken from reference TRBV19 and TRBJ1-5, is DGGITQSPKYLFRKEGQNVTLSCEQNLNHDAMYWYRQDPGQGLRLIYYSQIVNDFQKGDIAEGYSVSREKKESFPLTVTSAQKNPTAFYLCASSTPKTDNNQPQHFGDGTRLSIL.

The rearrangement joins TRBV6-6 to TRBJ2-3; a weak D match, TRBD1 (6 bases). CDR1 MNHNY and CDR2 SVGAGI come from the germline V gene (reference sequence). V lost 10 bases and J lost 6, with 8 bases in between. CDR3 size: 10 residues. CDR3 residues: CANQGDTQYF. Here the CDR3 DNA reads TGTGCCAACCAGGGGGATACGCAGTATTTT.